This T cell receptor (beta chain) was found in a study of T cells in localized non-small cell lung cancer. Notes on the study in general: Prolonged overall survival went with higher T cell density in the blood. Uninvolved adjacent lung showed higher T cell clonality than tumor. Sequencing was limited to one tumor region, leaving the possibility of heterogeneity open. Of the top 100 tumor clones, median around 50 were in adjacent lung, more than 25 among its top 100.

With regard to this clone: Its specificity is not known.

This CDR3 is built from 16 residues. V gave up 3 bases and J gave up 2 bases; unmatched junction bases: 6. The germline V gene encodes CDR1 MNHEY and CDR2 SVGAGI. Clones were read by immunoSEQ multiplex PCR, and TCRdb kept only the in-frame ones, dropping some. The sample consists of about 74,000 clones, about 88% of them appearing once. The J gene is TRBJ1-3, the V gene TRBV6-5; 8 nucleotides align to TRBD1. This clonotype was obtained from a female donor older than 55 with stage I lung adenocarcinoma. The sample here was peripheral blood, taken before any cancer treatment. The CDR3 reads CASSYSGTGAGNTIYF. CDR3 nucleotide sequence: TGTGCCAGCAGTTATTCCGGGACAGGAGCTGGAAACACCATATATTTT.